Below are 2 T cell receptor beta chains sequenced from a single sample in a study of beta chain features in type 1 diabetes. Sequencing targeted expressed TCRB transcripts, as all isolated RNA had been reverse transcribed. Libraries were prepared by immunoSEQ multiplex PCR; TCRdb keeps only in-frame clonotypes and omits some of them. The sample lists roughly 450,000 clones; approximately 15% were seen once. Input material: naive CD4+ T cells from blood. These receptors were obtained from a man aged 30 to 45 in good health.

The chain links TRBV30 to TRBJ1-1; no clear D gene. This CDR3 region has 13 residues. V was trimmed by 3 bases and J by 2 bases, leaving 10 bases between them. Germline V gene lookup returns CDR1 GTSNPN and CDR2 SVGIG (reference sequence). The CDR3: CAWRSGDNTEAFF. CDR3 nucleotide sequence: TGTGCCTGGAGGTCAGGCGACAACACTGAAGCTTTCTTT.

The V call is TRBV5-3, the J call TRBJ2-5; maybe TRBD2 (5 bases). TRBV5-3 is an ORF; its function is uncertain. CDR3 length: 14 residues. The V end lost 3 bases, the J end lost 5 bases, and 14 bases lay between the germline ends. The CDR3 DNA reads TGTGCCAGAAGCTCTTGGACTCGAACGGAGACCCAGTACTTC. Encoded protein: CARSSWTRTETQYF.